This TCR beta chain originates from a study of blood T cell repertoires in COVID-19. At the level of the study: PBMCs, B-cell-depleted T cells, or T cells were the source of the cDNA or gDNA that made up the material.

Original processing methods: Nucleated cell number was recorded as an estimate derived from reference gene primer amplification. The assay was immunoSEQ multiplex PCR, and TCRdb's table has in-frame clones only and misses some. V and J calls and clone size are given by that table; D and trimming were obtained from the DNA. The data show approximately 98,000 clones, with about 80% seen just once and around 4.1% held by the top ten. The CDR3 length is 14 residues. In germline, CDR1 is GTSNPN, CDR2 SVGIG (reference sequence). V was trimmed by 0 bases and J by 5 bases, leaving 13 bases between them. The sequenced material came from peripheral blood. The receptor was isolated from a man aged 55-75 years with acute or convalescent COVID-19. V gene TRBV30 combines with J gene TRBJ1-1; TRBD1 might be the D (6 bases). CDR3 loop: CAWSVLGTLTEAFF. As DNA, the CDR3 is TGTGCCTGGAGTGTACTCGGGACATTGACTGAAGCTTTCTTT. The variable domain in full, completed from reference TRBV30 and TRBJ1-1, reads SQTIHQWPATLVQPVGSPLSLECTVEGTSNPNLYWYRQAAGRGLQLLFYSVGIGQISSEVPQNLSASRPQDRQFILSSKKLLLSDSGFYLCAWSVLGTLTEAFFGQGTRLTVV.